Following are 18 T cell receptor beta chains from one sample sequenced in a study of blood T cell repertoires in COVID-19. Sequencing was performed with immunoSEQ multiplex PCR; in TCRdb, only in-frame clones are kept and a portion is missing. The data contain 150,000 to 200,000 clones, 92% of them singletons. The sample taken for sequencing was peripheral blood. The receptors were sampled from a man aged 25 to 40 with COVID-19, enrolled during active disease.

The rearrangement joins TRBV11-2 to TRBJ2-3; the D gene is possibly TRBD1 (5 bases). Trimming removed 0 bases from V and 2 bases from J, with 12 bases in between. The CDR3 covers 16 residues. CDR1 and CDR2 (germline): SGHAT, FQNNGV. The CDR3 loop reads CASSLEGVRFTDTQYF. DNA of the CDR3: TGTGCCAGCAGCTTAGAAGGGGTTCGGTTCACAGATACGCAGTATTTT.

CDR3 loop: CATSRPDRSSGNTIYF. In DNA form, the CDR3 reads TGTGCCACCAGCAGGCCGGACAGAAGCTCTGGAAACACCATATATTTT. The chain couples TRBV15 to TRBJ1-3; D perhaps matches TRBD1 (6 bases). The CDR3 is made up of 16 amino acids. Germline V gene sequence: CDR1 LNHNV, CDR2 YYDKDF (reference sequence). Trimming took 3 bases from V and 0 from J, leaving 12 bases between them. The full variable domain, rest sourced from reference TRBV15 and TRBJ1-3, is DAMVIQNPRYQVTQFGKPVTLSCSQTLNHNVMYWYQQKSSQAPKLLFHYYDKDFNNEADTPDNFQSRRPNTSFCFLDIRSPGLGDTAMYLCATSRPDRSSGNTIYFGEGSWLTVV.

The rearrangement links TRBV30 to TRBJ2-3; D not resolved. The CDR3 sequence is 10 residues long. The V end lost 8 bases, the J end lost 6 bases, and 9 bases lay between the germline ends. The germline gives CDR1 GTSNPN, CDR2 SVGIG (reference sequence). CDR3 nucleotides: TGTGCCCCTTGTCGGGATACGCAGTATTTT. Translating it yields CAPCRDTQYF. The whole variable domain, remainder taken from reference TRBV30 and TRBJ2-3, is SQTIHQWPATLVQPVGSPLSLECTVEGTSNPNLYWYRQAAGRGLQLLFYSVGIGQISSEVPQNLSASRPQDRQFILSSKKLLLSDSGFYLCAPCRDTQYFGPGTRLTVL.

CDR3 sequence: CASSPQGFTYEQYF. The CDR3 DNA follows: TGTGCCAGCAGCCCACAGGGTTTTACCTACGAGCAGTACTTC. The chain joins TRBV6-6 to TRBJ2-7; TRBD1 might be the D (6 bases). This CDR3 contains 14 residues. The V gene lost 6 bases and the J gene lost 2 bases, with 14 bases spanning the gap. The germline V gene encodes CDR1 MNHNY and CDR2 SVGAGI (reference sequence).

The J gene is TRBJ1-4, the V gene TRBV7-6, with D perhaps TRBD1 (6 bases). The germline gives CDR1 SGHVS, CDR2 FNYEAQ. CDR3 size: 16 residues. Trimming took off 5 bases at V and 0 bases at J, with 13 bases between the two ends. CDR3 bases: TGTGCCAGCAGCCCATTAGGGGGAACAACTAATGAAAAACTGTTTTTT. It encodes CASSPLGGTTNEKLFF.

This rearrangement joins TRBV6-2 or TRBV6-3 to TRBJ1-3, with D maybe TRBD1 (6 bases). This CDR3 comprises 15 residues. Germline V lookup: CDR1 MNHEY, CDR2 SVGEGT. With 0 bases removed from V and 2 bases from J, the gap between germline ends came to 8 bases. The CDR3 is CASSYSSGAGNTIYF. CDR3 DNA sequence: TGTGCCAGCAGTTACTCGTCAGGGGCTGGAAACACCATATATTTT.

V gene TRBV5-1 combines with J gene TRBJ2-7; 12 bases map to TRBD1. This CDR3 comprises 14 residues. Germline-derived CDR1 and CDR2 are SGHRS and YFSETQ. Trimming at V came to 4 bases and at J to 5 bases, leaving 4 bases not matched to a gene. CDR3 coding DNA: TGCGCCAGCAGCACGGGACAGGGGGCCCACGAGCAGTACTTC. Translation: CASSTGQGAHEQYF.

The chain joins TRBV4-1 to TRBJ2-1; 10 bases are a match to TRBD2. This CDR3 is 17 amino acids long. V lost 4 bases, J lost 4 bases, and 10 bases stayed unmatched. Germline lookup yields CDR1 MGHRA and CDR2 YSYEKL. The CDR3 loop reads CASSPRVAGGTYNEQFF. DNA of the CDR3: TGCGCCAGCAGCCCCCGAGTAGCGGGGGGTACATACAATGAGCAGTTCTTC.

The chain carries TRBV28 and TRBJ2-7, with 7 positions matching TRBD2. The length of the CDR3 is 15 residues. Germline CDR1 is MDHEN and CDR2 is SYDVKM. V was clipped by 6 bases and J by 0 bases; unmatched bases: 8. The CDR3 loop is CASSVAGPSSYEQYF. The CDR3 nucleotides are TGTGCCAGCAGCGTAGCGGGCCCTTCCTCCTACGAGCAGTACTTC.

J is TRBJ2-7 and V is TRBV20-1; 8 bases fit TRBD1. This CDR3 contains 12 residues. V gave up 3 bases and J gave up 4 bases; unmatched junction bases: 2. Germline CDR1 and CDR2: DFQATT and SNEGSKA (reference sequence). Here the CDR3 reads CSASYRGYEQYF. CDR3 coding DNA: TGCAGTGCTAGTTACAGGGGGTACGAGCAGTACTTC.

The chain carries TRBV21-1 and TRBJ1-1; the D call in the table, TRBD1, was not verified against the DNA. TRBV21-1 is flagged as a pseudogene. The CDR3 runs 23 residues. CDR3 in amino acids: CASSKSRGGSPLSPYCLNTEAFF. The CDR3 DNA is TGTGCCAGCAGCAAATCGAGAGGGGGTAGTCCCCTCAGTCCCTACTGTTTGAACACTGAAGCTTTCTTT.

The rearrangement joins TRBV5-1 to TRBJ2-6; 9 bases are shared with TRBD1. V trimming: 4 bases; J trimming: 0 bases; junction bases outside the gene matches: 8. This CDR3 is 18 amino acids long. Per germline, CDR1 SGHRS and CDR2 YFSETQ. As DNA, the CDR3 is TGCGCCAGCAGCGTCTTACAGGGGGCGGCCTCTGGGGCCAACGTCCTGACTTTC. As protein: CASSVLQGAASGANVLTF.

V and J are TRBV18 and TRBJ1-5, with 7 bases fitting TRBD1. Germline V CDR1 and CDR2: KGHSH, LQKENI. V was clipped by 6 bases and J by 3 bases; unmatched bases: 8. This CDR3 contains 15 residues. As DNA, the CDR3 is TGTGCCAGCTCCGGGACAGAAGGGAACAATCAGCCCCAGCATTTT. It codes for CASSGTEGNNQPQHF.

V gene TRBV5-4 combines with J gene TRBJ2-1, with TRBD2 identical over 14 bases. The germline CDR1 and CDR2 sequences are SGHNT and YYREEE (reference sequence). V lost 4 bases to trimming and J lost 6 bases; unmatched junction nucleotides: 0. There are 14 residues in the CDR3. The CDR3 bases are TGTGCCAGCAGCGGGACTAGCGGGAGCAATGAGCAGTTCTTC. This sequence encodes CASSGTSGSNEQFF. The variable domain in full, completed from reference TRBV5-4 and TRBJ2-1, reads ETGVTQSPTHLIKTRGQQVTLRCSSQSGHNTVSWYQQALGQGPQFIFQYYREEENGRGNFPPRFSGLQFPNYSSELNVNALELDDSALYLCASSGTSGSNEQFFGPGTRLTVL.

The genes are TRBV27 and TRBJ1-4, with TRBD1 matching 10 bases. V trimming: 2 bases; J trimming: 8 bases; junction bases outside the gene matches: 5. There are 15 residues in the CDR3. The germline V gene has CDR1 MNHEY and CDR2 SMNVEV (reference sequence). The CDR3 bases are TGTGCCAGCAGTTTACGGGACAGGGGTAACGAAAAACTGTTTTTT. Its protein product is CASSLRDRGNEKLFF. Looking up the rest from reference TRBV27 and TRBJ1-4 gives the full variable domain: EAQVTQNPRYLITVTGKKLTVTCSQNMNHEYMSWYRQDPGLGLRQIYYSMNVEVTDKGDVPEGYKVSRKEKRNFPLILESPSPNQTSLYFCASSLRDRGNEKLFFGSGTQLSVL.

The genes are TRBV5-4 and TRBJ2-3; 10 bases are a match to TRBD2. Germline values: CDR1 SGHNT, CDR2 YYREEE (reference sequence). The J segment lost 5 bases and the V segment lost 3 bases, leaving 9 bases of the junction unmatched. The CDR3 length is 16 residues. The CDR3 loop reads CASSSRVAGGGDTQYF. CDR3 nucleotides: TGTGCCAGCAGCTCTCGAGTAGCGGGGGGAGGAGATACGCAGTATTTT.

CDR3 loop: CASSLTGYSNQPQHF. In DNA, the CDR3 is TGCGCCAGCAGCCTGACAGGGTATAGCAATCAGCCCCAGCATTTT. The V call is TRBV5-1, the J call TRBJ1-5; the match to TRBD1 covers 7 bases. Germline loops: CDR1 SGHRS, CDR2 YFSETQ. J lost 0 bases, V lost 4 bases, and 4 bases had no gene match. The length of the CDR3 is 15 residues.

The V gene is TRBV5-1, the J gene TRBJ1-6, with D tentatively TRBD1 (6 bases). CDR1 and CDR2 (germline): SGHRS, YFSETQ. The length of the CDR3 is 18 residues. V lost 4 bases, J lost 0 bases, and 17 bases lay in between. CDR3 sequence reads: CASSLQIQGSSYNSPLHF. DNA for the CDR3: TGCGCCAGCAGCCTCCAAATACAGGGAAGCTCCTATAATTCACCCCTCCACTTT.